Listed below are T cell receptor beta chains from one sample, sequenced in a study of blood T cell repertoires in COVID-19. Data came from immunoSEQ multiplex PCR; TCRdb stores just in-frame clones and leaves some out. Among approximately 200,000 clones listed, about 80% were seen once. Sequences were obtained from PBMCs or T cells enriched from blood (not recorded which). The receptors derive from a man aged 55 to 70 who had recovered from COVID-19. Both conserved end residues are trimmed from each CDR3. The D gene is left open where the match is weak.

cdr3_aa: ASSPPGAEQY; v_call: TRBV18; j_call: TRBJ2-7; d_call: .
cdr3_aa: ASSEGSSYNEQF; v_call: TRBV6-5; j_call: TRBJ2-1; d_call: .
cdr3_aa: ASSLDRVGGYT; v_call: TRBV11-2; j_call: TRBJ1-2; d_call: .
cdr3_aa: ASSQEARVEQY; v_call: TRBV3-1/TRBV3-2; j_call: TRBJ2-7; d_call: .
cdr3_aa: ASSLLAGSNTGELF; v_call: TRBV7-6; j_call: TRBJ2-2; d_call: TRBD2
cdr3_aa: ASSLGVRVYQETQY; v_call: TRBV7-2; j_call: TRBJ2-5; d_call: .
cdr3_aa: ATSRDPSGEAGELF; v_call: TRBV15; j_call: TRBJ2-2; d_call: TRBD2
cdr3_aa: ASSFPAGSTGELF; v_call: TRBV7-9; j_call: TRBJ2-2; d_call: TRBD2
cdr3_aa: ASSKGAREKLF; v_call: TRBV6-2/TRBV6-3; j_call: TRBJ1-4; d_call: TRBD1
cdr3_aa: ATSRGMDRAGVKLF; v_call: TRBV15; j_call: TRBJ1-4; d_call: TRBD1
cdr3_aa: ASSLGLGQGAFEAF; v_call: TRBV7-9; j_call: TRBJ1-1; d_call: TRBD1
cdr3_aa: ASSRGSPGEAF; v_call: TRBV3-1/TRBV3-2; j_call: TRBJ1-1; d_call: .
cdr3_aa: ASSLPGGGLYNEQF; v_call: TRBV13; j_call: TRBJ2-1; d_call: TRBD2
cdr3_aa: ASSPTASSGNTIY; v_call: TRBV18; j_call: TRBJ1-3; d_call: .